This is a list of T cell receptor beta chains from one sample in a study of cytomegalovirus exposure and HLA in healthy donors. Measured with immunoSEQ multiplex PCR; TCRdb has only the in-frame clones, and not every one. Of roughly 190,000 clones listed, roughly 72% are singletons. Sequenced: PBMCs. The source of these receptors is a woman in her thirties in good health and CMV-seropositive. CDR3s include the opening cysteine and the closing phenylalanine or tryptophan. D genes are given only for firm matches. Size values are once, few and many counts, or a class for expanded clones, and some rows have none.

D,V,J,size,DNA,CDR3
-,TRBV4-3,TRBJ2-3,-,TGCGCCAGCAGCCCCTCCGGCGGGACAGATACGCAGTATTTT,CASSPSGGTDTQYF
-,TRBV5-6,TRBJ1-1,-,TGTGCCAGCAGCTTGTTTGCAGGGAGGAGAACTGAAGCTTTCTTT,CASSLFAGRRTEAFF
TRBD1,TRBV6-1,TRBJ1-1,-,TGTGCCAGCAGGCAAAACCAGGGGGGTGCCACTGAAGCTTTCTTT,CASRQNQGGATEAFF
-,TRBV5-6,TRBJ1-2,-,TGTGCCAGCAGCCCGGATCGGGGGGCGAATGGCTACACCTTC,CASSPDRGANGYTF
-,TRBV2,TRBJ2-2,-,TGTGCCAGCGGCTGGGGAGGGAACACCGGGGAGCTGTTTTTT,CASGWGGNTGELFF
-,TRBV5-1,TRBJ2-3,-,TGCGCCAGCTCGACCGCGGGGGCCAGCACAGATACGCAGTATTTT,CASSTAGASTDTQYF
-,TRBV19,TRBJ2-2,-,TGTGCCAGTAACGAGAGGATCCGCGGGGAGCTGTTTTTT,CASNERIRGELFF
TRBD1,TRBV19,TRBJ2-7,-,TGTGCCAGTAGTGGGGGACAGGGGTACTACGAGCAGTACTTC,CASSGGQGYYEQYF
-,TRBV19,TRBJ1-5,-,TGTGCCAGTAGCCAAATATCGCGGGGGGGGCCTTTGGGCAATCAGCCCCAGCATTTT,CASSQISRGGPLGNQPQHF
TRBD1,TRBV19,TRBJ2-2,-,TGTGCCAGTAGGACACCCGGGACAGGGGGCACCGGGGAGCTGTTTTTT,CASRTPGTGGTGELFF
TRBD1,TRBV29-1,TRBJ1-6,-,TGCAGCGTGCCCCCCGGGACAGGGAACCGAAATTCACCCCTCCACTTT,CSVPPGTGNRNSPLHF
TRBD1,TRBV5-1,TRBJ2-7,-,TGCGCCAGCAGCGGGACAGGAGGAGCCTACGAGCAGTACTTC,CASSGTGGAYEQYF
-,TRBV11-2,TRBJ1-1,-,TGTGCCAGCAGCTCCCAGGGCATGAACACTGAAGCTTTCTTT,CASSSQGMNTEAFF
-,TRBV5-1,TRBJ2-2,few,TGCGCCAGCAGCTTGCGCCCAGACACCGGGGAGCTGTTTTTT,CASSLRPDTGELFF
-,TRBV5-1,TRBJ2-3,-,TGCGCCAGCTACCCGGAGCCCCATACAGATACGCAGTATTTT,CASYPEPHTDTQYF
TRBD1,TRBV18,TRBJ2-2,-,TGTGCCAGCACCGACAGGGGGCAGTACACCGGGGAGCTGTTTTTT,CASTDRGQYTGELFF
TRBD1,TRBV6-1,TRBJ1-6,-,TGTGCCAGCAGTGCCTCGCGGCAGGGGGCTAGTTCTCCCCTCCACTTT,CASSASRQGASSPLHF
-,TRBV9,TRBJ2-5,-,TGTGCCAGCAGCCAGGGTAGTCAAGAGACCCAGTACTTC,CASSQGSQETQYF
TRBD1,TRBV30,TRBJ1-5,few,TGTGCCTGGAGTGGGACAGGCTTGAATCAGCCCCAGCATTTT,CAWSGTGLNQPQHF
TRBD2,TRBV5-1,TRBJ2-1,few,TGCGCCAGCAGCTTGGGACTAGCGGGGTACAATGAGCAGTTCTTC,CASSLGLAGYNEQFF
TRBD1,TRBV5-1,TRBJ1-5,few,TGCGCCAGCAGCTTTACAGGGGGTAGAATTCCGGGTCAGCCCCAGCATTTT,CASSFTGGRIPGQPQHF
TRBD1,TRBV6-5,TRBJ2-6,-,TGTGCCAGCAGTAAACAGGGGGCTGGGGCCAACGTCCTGACTTTC,CASSKQGAGANVLTF
TRBD1,TRBV19,TRBJ1-5,-,TGTGCCAGTAGTAAGAACTACAGGGGCCTCCGCTCTATTAATAGCAATCAGCCCCAGCATTTT,CASSKNYRGLRSINSNQPQHF
-,TRBV18,TRBJ1-2,-,TGTGCCAGCTCACCAAATAGGGCGGGGCGGAACGGCTACACCTTC,CASSPNRAGRNGYTF
TRBD1,TRBV27,TRBJ1-4,few,TGTGCCAGCAGTTTAGGGCCCGGGACAGGGGATGAAAAACTGTTTTTT,CASSLGPGTGDEKLFF
-,TRBV5-1,TRBJ2-2,-,TGCGCCAGCAGGGCAGCGCAGAACACCGGGGAGCTGTTTTTT,CASRAAQNTGELFF
TRBD1,TRBV4-3,TRBJ2-1,-,TGCGCCAGCAGCCAAACAGGGGGACGAAACAATGAGCAGTTCTTC,CASSQTGGRNNEQFF
-,TRBV11-2,TRBJ1-2,-,TGTGCCAGCAGCTCTTTAGGGCGCGGGAACTATGGCTACACCTTC,CASSSLGRGNYGYTF
TRBD1,TRBV4-1,TRBJ1-5,-,TGCGCCAGCAGCCAAGTGACAGGGGCGGGTCAGCCCCAGCATTTT,CASSQVTGAGQPQHF